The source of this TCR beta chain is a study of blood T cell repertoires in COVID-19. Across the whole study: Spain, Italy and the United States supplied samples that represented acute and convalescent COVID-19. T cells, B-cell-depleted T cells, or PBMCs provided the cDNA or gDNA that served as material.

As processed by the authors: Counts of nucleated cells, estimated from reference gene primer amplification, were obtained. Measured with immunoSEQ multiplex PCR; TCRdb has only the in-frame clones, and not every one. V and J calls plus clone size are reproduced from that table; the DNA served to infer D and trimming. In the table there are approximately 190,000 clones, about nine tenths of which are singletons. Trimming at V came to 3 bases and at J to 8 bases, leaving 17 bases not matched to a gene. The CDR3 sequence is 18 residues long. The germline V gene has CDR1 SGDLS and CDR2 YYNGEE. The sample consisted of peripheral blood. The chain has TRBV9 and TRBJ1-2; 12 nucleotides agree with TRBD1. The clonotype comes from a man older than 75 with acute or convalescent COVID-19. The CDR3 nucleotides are TGTGCCAGCAGCGAGGGAGGGAGAATGGGACAGGGGGCACTAGGCTACACCTTC. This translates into CASSEGGRMGQGALGYTF.